Listed below are T cell receptor beta chains from one sample, sequenced in a study of T cell repertoires in cytomegalovirus infection. TCRdb reanalysed the reads using MiXCR and keeps one entry per CDR3 protein. There are roughly 200,000 distinct CDR3 sequences in the sample; roughly 15% occur only once, and less than 25% lies in the top ten. The sample consisted of CD8+ T cells from PBMCs. The receptors were gathered from a human donor in good health (CMV status not recorded). Some clones in this sample may be carry-over from other donors' samples. Both conserved end residues are part of each CDR3. D genes are given only for firm matches. Rows may omit the clone size; those that give it use once, few, many or a size class.

j_gene | d_gene | abundance | v_gene | CDR3nt | CDR3aa
TRBJ2-1 | TRBD2 | - | TRBV5-6 | TGTGCCAGCAGCGTGGAGGGAGTAGCGGGGTTTGAGCAGTTCTTC | CASSVEGVAGFEQFF
TRBJ1-1 | - | - | TRBV3-1 | TGTGCCAGCAGCCAAGTCCGGGGGAACAGAGCGATGAACACTGAAGCTTTCTTT | CASSQVRGNRAMNTEAFF
TRBJ2-7 | TRBD2 | - | TRBV7-8 | TGTGCCAGCAGCTTTCGGAGACTAGCGGGGGACTCCTACGAGCAGTACTTC | CASSFRRLAGDSYEQYF
TRBJ2-1 | - | few | TRBV15 | TGTGCCACCAGCAGAGATCTAACTGATAGCTCCTACAATGAGCAGTTCTTC | CATSRDLTDSSYNEQFF
TRBJ2-1 | - | once | TRBV6-2/TRBV6-3 | TGTGCCAGCAGTTACTCGCGGGCCTACAATGAGCAGTTCTTC | CASSYSRAYNEQFF
TRBJ2-7 | - | few | TRBV7-9 | TGTGCCAGCAGCTTAGCGCGGGATCAGTACTTC | CASSLARDQYF
TRBJ2-5 | - | - | TRBV10-3 | TGTGCCATCAGTGAGTCGGCCGGTATCGGCGTGGAGACCCAGTACTTC | CAISESAGIGVETQYF
TRBJ1-5 | - | - | TRBV6-5 | TGTGCCAGCAGTTACTCGATCGAAGATCAGCCCCAGCATTTT | CASSYSIEDQPQHF
TRBJ1-2 | - | - | TRBV6-2/TRBV6-3 | TGTGCCAGCAGTCCAGGGGATGGCTACACCTTC | CASSPGDGYTF
TRBJ1-1 | - | - | TRBV7-9 | TGTGCCAGCAGTTTCCAGGGAGGCTTCGATATGAACACTGAAGCTTTCTTT | CASSFQGGFDMNTEAFF
TRBJ1-5 | - | few | TRBV7-9 | TGTGCCAGCAGCTTAGACGGCTTCAATCAGCCCCAGCATTTT | CASSLDGFNQPQHF
TRBJ2-7 | - | many | TRBV6-1 | TGTGCCAGCAGGGACAGAGCCTACGAGCAGTACTTC | CASRDRAYEQYF
TRBJ1-4 | - | few | TRBV28 | TGTGCCAGCCGACGGGGGCCCTTGAATGAAAAACTGTTTTTT | CASRRGPLNEKLFF
TRBJ1-2 | - | - | TRBV13 | TGTGCCAGCAGCTTAAAGGGGGATAACTATGGCTACACCTTC | CASSLKGDNYGYTF
TRBJ2-7 | - | many | TRBV24-1 | TGTGCCACCAGAATCGTCTACGAGCAGTACTTC | CATRIVYEQYF
TRBJ1-1 | TRBD1 | many | TRBV7-2 | TGTGCCAGCAGCATTAGGTTCGGGACAGTGAACACTGAAGCTTTCTTT | CASSIRFGTVNTEAFF
TRBJ1-4 | TRBD1 | few | TRBV28 | TGTGCCAGCAGTTTCACAGGGGGGCTGTTTTTT | CASSFTGGLFF
TRBJ2-5 | - | - | TRBV27 | TGTGCCACCCGCCGAGATGCGGTCAAAGAGACCCAGTACTTC | CATRRDAVKETQYF
TRBJ1-6 | - | - | TRBV7-9 | TGTGCCAGCAGCTTAGCGGAACCCTTTAATTCACCCCTCCACTTT | CASSLAEPFNSPLHF
TRBJ1-1 | - | - | TRBV6-2/TRBV6-3 | TGTGCCAGCACCCTAGGGGCCTACGAAGCTTTCTTT | CASTLGAYEAFF
TRBJ1-4 | - | few | TRBV7-8 | TGTGCCAGCAGCCTTTTCCACGGGCCTGGAGAAAAACTGTTTTTT | CASSLFHGPGEKLFF
TRBJ2-7 | TRBD1 | - | TRBV30 | TGTGCCTGGAGTGTAGGACAGGGTTCCGACGAGCAGTACTTC | CAWSVGQGSDEQYF
TRBJ2-7 | - | few | TRBV6-2/TRBV6-3 | TGTGCCAGCAGTCCCCTGATATCCTACGAGCAGTACTTC | CASSPLISYEQYF
TRBJ1-2 | - | few | TRBV7-2 | TGTGCCAGCAGCTCCACCGGGGGTATTCGATATGGCTACACCTTC | CASSSTGGIRYGYTF
TRBJ2-7 | - | - | TRBV7-8 | TGTGCCAGCAGCCTTAGCTGGGGGACCTACGAGCAGTACTTC | CASSLSWGTYEQYF